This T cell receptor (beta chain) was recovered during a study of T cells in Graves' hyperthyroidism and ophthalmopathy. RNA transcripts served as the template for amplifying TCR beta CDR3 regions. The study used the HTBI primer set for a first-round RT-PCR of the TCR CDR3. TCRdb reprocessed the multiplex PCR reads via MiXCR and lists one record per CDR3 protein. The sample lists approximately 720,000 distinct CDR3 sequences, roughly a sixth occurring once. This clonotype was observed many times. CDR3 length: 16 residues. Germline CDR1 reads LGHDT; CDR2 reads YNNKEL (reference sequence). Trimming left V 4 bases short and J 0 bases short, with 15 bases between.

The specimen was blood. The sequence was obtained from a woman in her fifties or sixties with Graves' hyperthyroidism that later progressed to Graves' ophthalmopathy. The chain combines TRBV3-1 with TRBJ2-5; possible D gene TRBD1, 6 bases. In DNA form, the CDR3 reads TGTGCCAGCAGCCCCGACCGGACAGCGTACCAAGAGACCCAGTACTTC. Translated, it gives CASSPDRTAYQETQYF.